The following is a T cell receptor (beta chain) sequence with its context. The antigen remains undetermined. The entry originates in a study of T cell repertoires in cytomegalovirus infection. The CDR3 totals 14 residues. V dropped 5 bases and J dropped 13; count of bases not matched to a gene: 9. Per germline, CDR1 PRHDT and CDR2 FYEKMQ (reference sequence). TCRdb processed the reads anew with MiXCR; each CDR3 protein has one entry. Of around 770,000 distinct CDR3 sequences listed, 25% to 30% are singletons. The chain joins TRBV13 to TRBJ2-5; TRBD2 matches at 14 bases. This clonotype originated in a human donor in good health (CMV status not recorded). Some clones in this sample may be carry-over from other donors' samples. The sample here was cultured CD8+ T cells from PBMCs, taken from culture after CMV antigen stimulation. The chain's CDR3 is CASSTGTSGGLRYF. CDR3 nucleotides: TGTGCCAGCAGCACCGGGACTAGCGGGGGCCTTCGGTACTTC.